Listed below are T cell receptor beta chains from one sample, sequenced in a study of blood T cell repertoires in COVID-19. The protocol was immunoSEQ multiplex PCR, while the TCRdb copy is restricted to in-frame clones and leaves out a portion. The table includes some 46,000 clones, approximately 83% detected once. The sample comprised peripheral blood. The receptors were sampled from a woman of 80 years or more with COVID-19, enrolled during active disease. CDR3s include the opening cysteine and the closing phenylalanine or tryptophan. D genes are given only for firm matches. Only part of the rows carry a size: once, few, many, or a class if the clone is expanded.

.	.	TRBJ1-1	TRBV6-2/TRBV6-3	CASSYSGRVEAFF	TGTGCCAGCAGTTACTCTGGGAGGGTTGAAGCTTTCTTT
TRBD1	.	TRBJ1-5	TRBV28	CASSLGQPLNQPQHF	TGTGCCAGCAGTTTGGGACAGCCACTCAATCAGCCCCAGCATTTT
TRBD2	few	TRBJ2-7	TRBV27	CASCRTSGRVRGEQYF	TGTGCCAGCTGCAGGACTAGCGGGAGGGTTCGCGGCGAGCAGTACTTC
.	.	TRBJ2-5	TRBV7-8	CASSFQGLGKETQYF	TGTGCCAGCAGCTTCCAGGGGTTGGGGAAAGAGACCCAGTACTTC
TRBD2	.	TRBJ2-1	TRBV23-1	CASSQFLRGAGGLNEQFF	TGCGCCAGCAGTCAATTCCTCCGGGGAGCGGGGGGCCTAAATGAGCAGTTCTTC
.	once	TRBJ2-7	TRBV5-1	CASSLDLGGYEQYF	TGCGCCAGCAGCTTGGACCTCGGGGGCTACGAGCAGTACTTC
TRBD2	.	TRBJ2-2	TRBV29-1	CSAAGLAGTGELFF	TGCAGCGCGGCGGGACTAGCGGGGACCGGGGAGCTGTTTTTT
TRBD1	.	TRBJ2-7	TRBV18	CASSPLTGEGYEQYF	TGTGCCAGCTCACCTCTCACAGGGGAAGGCTACGAGCAGTACTTC
.	.	TRBJ1-6	TRBV18	CASSPMTLDNSPLHF	TGTGCCAGCTCACCAATGACCCTAGATAATTCACCCCTCCACTTT
TRBD2	once	TRBJ2-2	TRBV7-3	CASSLGTSGTTGELFF	TGTGCCAGCAGCTTAGGGACTAGCGGGACCACCGGGGAGCTGTTTTTT
TRBD1	.	TRBJ2-1	TRBV6-4	CASRDTGGAGNEQFF	TGTGCCAGCAGAGACACAGGGGGCGCGGGGAATGAGCAGTTCTTC
TRBD2	once	TRBJ2-1	TRBV6-2/TRBV6-3	CASSYGLAAYNEQFF	TGTGCCAGCAGTTACGGACTAGCGGCTTACAATGAGCAGTTCTTC
.	.	TRBJ1-2	TRBV28	CASSQTGRNYGYTF	TGTGCCAGCAGCCAAACAGGACGCAACTATGGCTACACCTTC
TRBD1	.	TRBJ2-1	TRBV11-3	CASSSKQDRRNEQFF	TGTGCCAGCAGCTCCAAACAGGACAGGAGGAATGAGCAGTTCTTC
.	.	TRBJ2-3	TRBV7-9	CASAGSGTDTQYF	TGTGCCAGCGCGGGGTCTGGGACAGATACGCAGTATTTT
TRBD1	.	TRBJ2-5	TRBV7-9	CASSVGGRAHQETQYF	TGTGCCAGCAGCGTAGGGGGCAGGGCCCACCAAGAGACCCAGTACTTC
.	.	TRBJ2-7	TRBV7-9	CASEGPPSWEQYF	TGTGCCAGCGAGGGTCCACCCTCTTGGGAGCAGTACTTC
.	.	TRBJ2-7	TRBV19	CASSPSGAGGIYEQYF	TGTGCCAGTAGCCCCTCGGGGGCAGGGGGGATCTACGAGCAGTACTTC
.	.	TRBJ1-4	TRBV5-1	CASSLSWGQNEKLFF	TGCGCCAGCAGCTTGAGTTGGGGGCAGAATGAAAAACTGTTTTTT
.	.	TRBJ2-7	TRBV4-2	CASSQITGYEQYF	TGTGCCAGCAGCCAAATTACAGGGTACGAGCAGTACTTC
.	.	TRBJ2-7	TRBV7-2	CASSPRGRSYEQYF	TGTGCCAGCAGCCCGCGGGGACGCTCCTACGAGCAGTACTTC
.	.	TRBJ2-6	TRBV14	CASRIRGSGANVLTF	TGTGCCAGCAGAATCCGGGGCTCTGGGGCCAACGTCCTGACTTTC
.	.	TRBJ1-5	TRBV24-1	CATRLEGEHQPQHF	TGTGCCACCCGCTTGGAGGGCGAACATCAGCCCCAGCATTTT
TRBD1	.	TRBJ2-7	TRBV5-8	CASSFQQGYEQYF	TGTGCCAGCAGCTTCCAACAGGGGTATGAGCAGTACTTC
TRBD1	.	TRBJ2-2	TRBV11-3	CASSPPRGTGNTGELFF	TGTGCCAGCAGCCCCCCCCGCGGGACAGGGAACACCGGGGAGCTGTTTTTT
.	.	TRBJ2-5	TRBV6-6	CASSSELGQETQYF	TGTGCCAGCAGTTCCGAGCTCGGCCAAGAGACCCAGTACTTC
.	.	TRBJ2-5	TRBV6-5	CASSYTYQETQYF	TGTGCCAGCAGTTACACATATCAAGAGACCCAGTACTTC
TRBD1	.	TRBJ2-7	TRBV4-1	CASSQGPGGSYEQYF	TGCGCCAGCAGCCAAGGTCCAGGGGGCAGCTACGAGCAGTACTTC
TRBD2	.	TRBJ2-3	TRBV7-2	CASSAATSGGAIDTQYF	TGTGCCAGCAGCGCTGCAACTAGCGGGGGGGCCATAGATACGCAGTATTTT
TRBD1	once	TRBJ2-1	TRBV5-5	CASSPRQGWVSGEQFF	TGTGCCAGCAGCCCACGACAGGGATGGGTTTCAGGGGAGCAGTTCTTC
TRBD2	.	TRBJ2-7	TRBV5-4	CASSLAGGLSSYEQYF	TGTGCCAGCAGCTTGGCCGGGGGGTTGAGCTCCTACGAGCAGTACTTC
.	.	TRBJ2-7	TRBV12-3/TRBV12-4	CASSPLGGYEQYF	TGTGCCAGCAGTCCCCTGGGGGGTTACGAGCAGTACTTC
.	.	TRBJ2-3	TRBV3-1/TRBV3-2	CASSQVATRTGPDTQYF	TGTGCCAGCAGCCAGGTTGCGACTCGCACAGGCCCAGATACGCAGTATTTT
TRBD2	.	TRBJ2-1	TRBV24-1	CATSDPTSGRNNEQFF	TGTGCCACCAGTGACCCTACTAGCGGGAGGAACAATGAGCAGTTCTTC
TRBD1	.	TRBJ1-1	TRBV7-3	CASSLMDRGDTEAFF	TGTGCCAGCAGCTTAATGGACAGGGGAGACACTGAAGCTTTCTTT
TRBD1	.	TRBJ2-3	TRBV11-2	CASSLGTGGGTDTQYF	TGTGCCAGCAGCTTAGGGACAGGGGGGGGCACAGATACGCAGTATTTT
.	.	TRBJ1-2	TRBV2	CASSDMGAYGYTF	TGTGCCAGCAGTGACATGGGGGCGTATGGCTACACCTTC
.	.	TRBJ1-6	TRBV10-3	CATQVGGNNSPLHF	TGTGCCACCCAGGTGGGGGGGAATAATTCACCCCTCCACTTT
.	.	TRBJ2-7	TRBV27	CASSSRQATYEQYF	TGTGCCAGCAGTTCACGACAGGCCACCTACGAGCAGTACTTC
TRBD2	.	TRBJ2-7	TRBV4-3	CASSPRASVAGVPYEQYF	TGCGCCAGCAGCCCACGCGCTTCGGTAGCGGGAGTCCCCTACGAGCAGTACTTC
TRBD2	.	TRBJ2-3	TRBV12-3/TRBV12-4	CASKRGVTDTQYF	TGTGCCAGCAAGCGGGGGGTCACAGATACGCAGTATTTT
TRBD1	.	TRBJ1-2	TRBV9	CASSLGPDRVNYGYTF	TGTGCCAGCAGCCTTGGCCCAGACAGGGTGAACTATGGCTACACCTTC
TRBD2	.	TRBJ2-2	TRBV7-2	CASSYSGTSGSGELFF	TGTGCCAGCAGCTATTCCGGGACTAGCGGGTCCGGGGAGCTGTTTTTT
.	once	TRBJ2-1	TRBV5-1	CASSLASAVSSYNEQFF	TGCGCCAGCAGCTTGGCCTCAGCGGTGAGCTCCTACAATGAGCAGTTCTTC
TRBD1	.	TRBJ2-1	TRBV7-3	CASSLQGADSNEQFF	TGTGCCAGCAGCTTACAGGGGGCGGACAGCAATGAGCAGTTCTTC
TRBD1	.	TRBJ2-5	TRBV12-5	CASGRQGWETQYF	TGTGCTAGTGGTAGACAGGGTTGGGAGACCCAGTACTTC
TRBD2	.	TRBJ2-1	TRBV5-4	CASSPGLADSYNEQFF	TGTGCCAGCAGCCCTGGACTAGCGGATTCCTACAATGAGCAGTTCTTC
.	.	TRBJ2-7	TRBV19	CASSKVAGLLYEQYF	TGTGCCAGTAGTAAAGTAGCAGGACTCCTCTACGAGCAGTACTTC
TRBD1	.	TRBJ1-4	TRBV24-1	CATSEGPHRGPNEKLFF	TGTGCCACCAGTGAGGGACCGCACAGGGGCCCTAATGAAAAACTGTTTTTT
.	.	TRBJ1-2	TRBV6-5	CASLAERGGVYGYTF	TGTGCCAGCCTAGCCGAAAGGGGGGGCGTATATGGCTACACCTTC
TRBD1	.	TRBJ1-6	TRBV28	CASSFRLSRTGRRSPLHF	TGTGCCAGCAGTTTCCGCCTCTCTCGGACAGGTCGGAGGTCACCCCTCCACTTT